The 3 T cell receptor beta chains in this list originate from one sample, sequenced in a study of T cells after yellow fever vaccination. In TCRdb, the 5' RACE reads were re-called with MiXCR into one record per CDR3 protein. The table records about 310,000 distinct CDR3 sequences, around 4% of them present only once. The source material was PBMCs, sampled on the day of the yellow fever booster vaccination. All receptors come from a young man who received the YFV17D yellow fever vaccine.

In its sample, this clonotype was seen a few times. The chain carries TRBV12-3 or TRBV12-4 and TRBJ2-3, with TRBD2 matching over 14 bases. The junction had 3 bases not matched to a gene; V was cut back by 5 bases and J by 5 bases. This CDR3 comprises 15 residues. The CDR3 DNA follows: TGTGCCAGCAGTCGACTAGCGGGGGGGGGAGATACGCAGTATTTT. Its translation is CASSRLAGGGDTQYF.

The DNA of the CDR3 is TGCGCCAGCAGCCAAGATAGGGCTTGGGGCTACACCTTC. Amino acid sequence: CASSQDRAWGYTF. The chain couples TRBV4-3 to TRBJ1-2; D gene unclear. Germline values: CDR1 LGHNA, CDR2 YSLEER. Trimming took off 0 bases at V and 8 bases at J, with 10 bases between the two ends. This CDR3 has 13 amino acids.

The table lists this clonotype with a few counts. The J gene is TRBJ2-2, the V gene TRBV12-3 or TRBV12-4; D unresolved. The CDR3 contains 13 residues. Trimming pared 6 bases from V and 5 bases from J, leaving 10 bases between. The DNA of the CDR3 is TGTGCCAGCAGCCCGACGGAGACCGGGGAGCTGTTTTTT. Residues: CASSPTETGELFF.